This T cell receptor beta chain was identified in a study of cytomegalovirus exposure and HLA in healthy donors. Comments on this clone: What it binds is unknown.

This table comes from immunoSEQ multiplex PCR, and its TCRdb copy is limited to in-frame clones, with some not included. The data hold about 160,000 clones, with just under 90% observed a single time. Trimming at V came to 1 base and at J to 4 bases, leaving 4 bases not matched to a gene. This CDR3 comprises 14 residues. Per germline, CDR1 LNHDA and CDR2 SQIVND (reference sequence). Overall study findings and caveats: Confirmation in vitro established that a few CMV-associated chains were specific for CMV antigens. Among TCR sequences, most were rare, though some public TCRs appeared in many donors.

Sequencing was done on a sample of PBMCs. This TCR was recovered from a man younger than 35 in good health and CMV-seropositive. The chain recombines TRBV19 with TRBJ2-7; 7 bases are shared with TRBD2. CDR3 nucleotide sequence: TGTGCCAGTAGTATAGCGGGAGGCATATACGAGCAGTACTTC. Amino acid sequence: CASSIAGGIYEQYF.